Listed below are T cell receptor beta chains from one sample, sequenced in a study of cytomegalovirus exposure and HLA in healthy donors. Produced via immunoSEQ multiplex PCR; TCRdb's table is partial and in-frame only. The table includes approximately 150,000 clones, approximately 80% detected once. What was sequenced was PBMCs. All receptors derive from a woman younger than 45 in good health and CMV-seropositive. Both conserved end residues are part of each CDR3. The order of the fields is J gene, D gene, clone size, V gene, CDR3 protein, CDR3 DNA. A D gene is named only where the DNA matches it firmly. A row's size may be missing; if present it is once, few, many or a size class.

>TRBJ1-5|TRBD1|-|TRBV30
CAWSAGQGFSNQPQHF
TGTGCCTGGAGTGCTGGACAGGGTTTTAGCAATCAGCCCCAGCATTTT
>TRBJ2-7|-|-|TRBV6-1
CASSSSRYEQYF
-
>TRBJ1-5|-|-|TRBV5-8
CASSSRGIYSNQPQHF
TGTGCCAGCAGCTCCAGAGGGATCTATAGCAATCAGCCCCAGCATTTT
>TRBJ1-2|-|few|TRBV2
CASRLRDLGYGGYTF
TGTGCCAGCAGACTCCGGGATCTAGGTTATGGTGGCTACACCTTC
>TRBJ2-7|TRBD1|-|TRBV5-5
CASSSTGFGPYEQYF
TGTGCCAGCAGCTCGACAGGGTTTGGGCCCTACGAGCAGTACTTC
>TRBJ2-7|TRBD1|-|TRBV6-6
CASSYAGQGIYEQYF
TGTGCCAGCAGTTACGCCGGACAGGGTATCTACGAGCAGTACTTC
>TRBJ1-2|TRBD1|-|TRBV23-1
CASTPRLTGGVYGYTF
TGCGCCAGCACACCCCGTTTGACAGGGGGGGTCTATGGCTACACCTTC
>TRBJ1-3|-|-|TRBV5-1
CASSLGTGPGNTIYF
TGCGCCAGCAGCTTAGGAACAGGGCCTGGAAACACCATATATTTT
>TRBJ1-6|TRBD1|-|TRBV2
CASIPRRDSSYNSPLHF
TGTGCCAGCATCCCCCGCCGGGACAGCTCCTATAATTCACCCCTCCACTTT
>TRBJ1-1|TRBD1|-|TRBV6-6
CASSRQGPMNTEAFF
TGTGCCAGCAGCCGACAGGGACCTATGAACACTGAAGCTTTCTTT
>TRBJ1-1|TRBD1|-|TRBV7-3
CASSRYGRDRGPTEAFF
TGTGCCAGCAGCCGTTACGGCCGCGACAGGGGACCCACTGAAGCTTTCTTT
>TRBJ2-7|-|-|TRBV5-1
CASSGGTASSYEQYF
TGCGCCAGCAGCGGCGGGACAGCGTCCTCCTACGAGCAGTACTTC
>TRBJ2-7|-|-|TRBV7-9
CASSLEDGGLQYF
TGTGCCAGCAGCTTGGAGGACGGCGGGCTGCAGTACTTC
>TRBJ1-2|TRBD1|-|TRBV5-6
CASSLRASRGQGYTF
TGTGCCAGCAGCTTGAGAGCCAGCAGGGGGCAAGGCTACACCTTC
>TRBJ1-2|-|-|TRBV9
CASSVGQGGTYGYTF
TGTGCCAGCAGCGTAGGGCAGGGAGGGACGTATGGCTACACCTTC
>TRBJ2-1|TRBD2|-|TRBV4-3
CASSQEGRLAGYNEQFF
TGCGCCAGCAGCCAAGAGGGGAGGCTAGCGGGGTACAATGAGCAGTTCTTC
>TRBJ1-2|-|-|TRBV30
CAWSSGFYYGYTF
TGTGCCTGGAGTTCAGGTTTCTACTATGGCTACACCTTC
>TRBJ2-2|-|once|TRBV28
CAAVDLANTGELFF
TGTGCTGCGGTGGATCTAGCGAACACCGGGGAGCTGTTTTTT
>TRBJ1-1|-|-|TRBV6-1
CASSDQGLNTEAFF
TGTGCCAGCAGTGACCAGGGTTTGAACACTGAAGCTTTCTTT
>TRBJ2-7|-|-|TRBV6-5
CASSRGHSYEQYF
TGTGCCAGCAGCCGCGGACACTCCTACGAGCAGTACTTC
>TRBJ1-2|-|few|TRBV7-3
CASSPGGQGGYTF
TGTGCCAGCAGCCCGGGAGGGCAGGGTGGCTACACCTTC
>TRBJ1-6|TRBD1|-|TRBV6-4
CASRQTGSYNSPLHF
TGTGCCAGTCGTCAGACAGGGTCCTATAATTCACCCCTCCACTTT
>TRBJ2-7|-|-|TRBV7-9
CASSSSGMHYEQYF
TGTGCCAGCAGCTCCTCCGGGATGCACTACGAGCAGTACTTC
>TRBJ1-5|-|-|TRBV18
CASSPRVLSNQPQHF
TGTGCCAGCTCACCCAGGGTCTTAAGCAATCAGCCCCAGCATTTT
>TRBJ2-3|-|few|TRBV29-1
CSGTEGTDTQYF
TGCAGCGGGACGGAGGGCACAGATACGCAGTATTTT
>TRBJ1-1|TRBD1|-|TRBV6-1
CASSPWTGGNTEAFF
TGTGCCAGCAGCCCTTGGACAGGGGGGAACACTGAAGCTTTCTTT
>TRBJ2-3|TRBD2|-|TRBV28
CASSFLAGGLRKSQYF
TGTGCCAGCAGTTTTCTAGCGGGGGGTTTAAGGAAGTCGCAGTATTTT
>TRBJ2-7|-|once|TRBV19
CASSRQESSYEQYF
TGTGCCAGTAGTCGACAGGAGAGCTCCTACGAGCAGTACTTC
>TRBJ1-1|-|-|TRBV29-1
CSAQTNMNTEAFF
TGCAGCGCTCAAACCAACATGAACACTGAAGCTTTCTTT
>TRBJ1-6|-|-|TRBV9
CASSVGAPFLSPLHF
TGTGCCAGCAGCGTAGGAGCTCCCTTTCTCTCACCCCTCCACTTT
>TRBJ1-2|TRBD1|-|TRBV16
CASSQNRGGYGYTF
TGTGCCAGCAGCCAAAACAGGGGTGGCTATGGCTACACCTTC
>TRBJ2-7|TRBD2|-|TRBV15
CATSRVGHWGRVSGGVLYEQYF
TGTGCCACCAGCAGAGTAGGACATTGGGGTAGGGTGTCGGGGGGGGTTCTCTACGAGCAGTACTTC
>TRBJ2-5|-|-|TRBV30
CAWSVTGTTAETQYF
TGTGCCTGGAGTGTAACAGGGACCACGGCGGAGACCCAGTACTTC
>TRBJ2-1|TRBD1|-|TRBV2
CASSRTGLYNEQFF
TGTGCCAGCAGCCGGACAGGCCTCTACAATGAGCAGTTCTTC
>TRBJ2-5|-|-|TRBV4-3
CASSSRTGRGETQYF
TGCGCCAGCAGCTCTAGGACAGGGCGGGGGGAGACCCAGTACTTC
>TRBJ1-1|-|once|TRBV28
CASSLAAGGRTEAFF
TGTGCCAGCAGCCTAGCGGCGGGGGGCCGCACTGAAGCTTTCTTT
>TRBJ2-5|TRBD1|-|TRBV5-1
CASSPRGPETQYF
TGCGCCAGCAGCCCCAGGGGGCCAGAGACCCAGTACTTC
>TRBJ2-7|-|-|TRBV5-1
CASSVTESYEQYF
TGCGCCAGCAGTGTGACAGAGAGCTACGAGCAGTACTTC
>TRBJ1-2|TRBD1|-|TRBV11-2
CASSLGTGWGYGYTF
TGTGCCAGCAGCTTAGGGACAGGGTGGGGCTATGGCTACACCTTC
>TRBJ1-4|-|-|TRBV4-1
CASSKRGLNEKLFF
TGCGCCAGCAGCAAAAGAGGCCTTAATGAAAAACTGTTTTTT
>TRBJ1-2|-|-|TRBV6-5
CASSSPRTRYGYTF
TGTGCCAGCAGCTCACCCCGGACACGCTATGGCTACACCTTC
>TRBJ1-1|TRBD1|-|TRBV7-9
CASSFGTGRAEAFF
TGTGCCAGCAGCTTCGGGACAGGGAGGGCTGAAGCTTTCTTT
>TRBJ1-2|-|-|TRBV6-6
CASTRTSIRGYTF
TGTGCCAGCACTCGCACATCTATCAGGGGCTACACCTTC
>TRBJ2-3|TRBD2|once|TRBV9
CASSVATAGGTDTQYF
TGTGCCAGCAGCGTAGCTACGGCGGGGGGGACAGATACGCAGTATTTT
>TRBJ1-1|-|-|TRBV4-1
CASSQGAGMWTEAFF
TGCGCCAGCAGCCAAGGGGCGGGGATGTGGACTGAAGCTTTCTTT
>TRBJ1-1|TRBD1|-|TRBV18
CASSPRTGLRTEAFF
TGTGCCAGCTCACCCCGGACAGGGTTGAGGACTGAAGCTTTCTTT
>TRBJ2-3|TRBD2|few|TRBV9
CASSPSLAGDTQYF
TGTGCCAGCAGCCCTTCGCTAGCGGGGGATACGCAGTATTTT
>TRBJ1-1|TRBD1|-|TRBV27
CASISFGTETEAFF
TGTGCCAGCATTTCCTTCGGGACAGAGACTGAAGCTTTCTTT
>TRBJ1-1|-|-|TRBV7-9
CASSLAVLSIEAFF
TGTGCCAGCAGCTTAGCTGTACTTTCGATTGAAGCTTTCTTT